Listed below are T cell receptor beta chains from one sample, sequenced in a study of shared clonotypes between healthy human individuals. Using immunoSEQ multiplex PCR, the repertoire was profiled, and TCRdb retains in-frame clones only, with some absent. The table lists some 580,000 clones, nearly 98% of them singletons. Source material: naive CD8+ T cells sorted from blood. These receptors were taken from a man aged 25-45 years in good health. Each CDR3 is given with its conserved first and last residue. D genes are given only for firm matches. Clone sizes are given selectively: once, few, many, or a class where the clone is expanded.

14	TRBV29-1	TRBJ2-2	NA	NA	CSVTRRGHTGELFF	TGCAGCGTAACTAGGAGGGGTCACACCGGGGAGCTGTTTTTT
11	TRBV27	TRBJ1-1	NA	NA	CASLDGNEAFF	TGTGCCAGCCTGGACGGAAATGAAGCTTTCTTT
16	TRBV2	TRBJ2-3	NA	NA	CASSESKGASTDTQYF	TGTGCCAGCAGTGAATCCAAGGGAGCTAGCACAGATACGCAGTATTTT
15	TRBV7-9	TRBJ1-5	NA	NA	CASSLTGSGNQPQHF	TGTGCCAGCAGCCTGACAGGTTCGGGCAATCAGCCCCAGCATTTT
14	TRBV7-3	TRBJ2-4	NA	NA	CASSPSPGWDIQYF	TGTGCCAGCAGCCCCTCCCCGGGGTGGGACATTCAGTACTTC
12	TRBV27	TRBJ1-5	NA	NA	CASGDNDQPQHF	TGTGCCAGCGGAGATAACGATCAGCCCCAGCATTTT
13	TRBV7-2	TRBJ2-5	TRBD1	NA	CASSPDRGKTQYF	TGTGCCAGCAGCCCGGACAGGGGGAAGACCCAGTACTTC
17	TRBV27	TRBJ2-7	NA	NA	CASHSPGRGGASYEQYF	TGTGCCAGCCATTCTCCGGGCAGGGGAGGGGCATCCTACGAGCAGTACTTC
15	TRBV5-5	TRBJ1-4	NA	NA	CASSLGGATNEKLFF	TGTGCCAGCAGCTTGGGAGGGGCAACTAATGAAAAACTGTTTTTT
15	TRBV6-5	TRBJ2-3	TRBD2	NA	CASGTTSGRADTQYF	TGTGCCAGCGGCACGACTAGCGGGAGAGCAGATACGCAGTATTTT
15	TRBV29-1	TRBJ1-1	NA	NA	CSASLLPDGRSEAFF	TGCAGCGCCTCACTCCTGCCGGACGGGAGGTCTGAAGCTTTCTTT
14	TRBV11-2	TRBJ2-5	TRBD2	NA	CASSYGLGEETQYF	TGTGCCAGCAGCTACGGACTAGGGGAAGAGACCCAGTACTTC
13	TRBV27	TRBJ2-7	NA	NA	CASSLSISYEQYF	TGTGCCAGCAGTTTATCGATTAGCTACGAGCAGTACTTC
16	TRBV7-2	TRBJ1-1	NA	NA	CASSSESGWRITEAFF	TGTGCCAGCAGCTCAGAATCTGGTTGGCGAATAACTGAAGCTTTCTTT
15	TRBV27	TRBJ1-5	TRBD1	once	CASSTQGQQNQPQHF	TGTGCCAGCAGTACCCAGGGACAGCAAAATCAGCCCCAGCATTTT
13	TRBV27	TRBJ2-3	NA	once	CASRDYSTDTQYF	TGTGCCAGCAGGGATTATAGCACAGATACGCAGTATTTT
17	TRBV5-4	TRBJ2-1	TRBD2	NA	CASSGGLAGGPDNEQFF	TGTGCCAGCAGCGGGGGACTAGCGGGAGGGCCCGACAATGAGCAGTTCTTC